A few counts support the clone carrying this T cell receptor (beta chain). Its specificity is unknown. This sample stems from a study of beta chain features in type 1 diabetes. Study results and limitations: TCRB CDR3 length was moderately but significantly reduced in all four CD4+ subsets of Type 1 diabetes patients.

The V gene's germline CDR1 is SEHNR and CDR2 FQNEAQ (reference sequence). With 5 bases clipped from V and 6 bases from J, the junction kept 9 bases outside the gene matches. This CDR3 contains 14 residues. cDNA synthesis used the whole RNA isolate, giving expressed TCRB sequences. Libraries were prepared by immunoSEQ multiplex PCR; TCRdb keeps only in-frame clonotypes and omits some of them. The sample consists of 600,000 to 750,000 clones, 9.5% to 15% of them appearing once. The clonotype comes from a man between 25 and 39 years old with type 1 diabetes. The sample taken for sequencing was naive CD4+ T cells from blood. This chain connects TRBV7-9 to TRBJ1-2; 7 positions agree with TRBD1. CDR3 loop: CASSLSTGIDGYTF. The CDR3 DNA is TGTGCCAGCAGCCTTTCGACAGGGATCGATGGCTACACCTTC.